This T cell receptor beta chain was identified in a study of T-cell reconstitution after alpha-beta-depleted transplantation in children. Notes on the study in general: Several hundred expanded graft clones reportedly were the source of alpha-beta T cells about two months after transplant. Some patients showed high day-60 TCRbeta diversity, which derived from surviving recipient T cells and thymic progenitors.

This clonotype was seen repeatedly, ten times or more. Its antigen is currently unknown. Library preparation (for TCRbeta) was performed with unique molecular identifiers. TCRdb itself ran the PCR reads through MiXCR, one entry per CDR3 protein. The table has under 75,000 distinct CDR3 sequences, approximately 11% seen once; the top ten hold 13%. The germline CDR1 and CDR2 sequences are SGHTA and FQGNSA. The CDR3 sequence is 16 residues long. Trimming left V 1 base short and J 7 bases short, with 19 bases between. The chain has TRBV7-2 and TRBJ1-1; D is possibly TRBD1 (5 bases). This TCR was sampled from a boy aged 5-17 years with acute myeloid leukemia, due to receive a stem cell transplant. Sequencing used PBMCs, obtained before TCRalphabeta/CD19-depleted stem cell transplant. CDR3 amino acids: CASSLGGMVYRVEAFF. DNA of the CDR3: TGTGCCAGCAGCTTAGGGGGGATGGTTTACCGCGTTGAAGCTTTCTTT.